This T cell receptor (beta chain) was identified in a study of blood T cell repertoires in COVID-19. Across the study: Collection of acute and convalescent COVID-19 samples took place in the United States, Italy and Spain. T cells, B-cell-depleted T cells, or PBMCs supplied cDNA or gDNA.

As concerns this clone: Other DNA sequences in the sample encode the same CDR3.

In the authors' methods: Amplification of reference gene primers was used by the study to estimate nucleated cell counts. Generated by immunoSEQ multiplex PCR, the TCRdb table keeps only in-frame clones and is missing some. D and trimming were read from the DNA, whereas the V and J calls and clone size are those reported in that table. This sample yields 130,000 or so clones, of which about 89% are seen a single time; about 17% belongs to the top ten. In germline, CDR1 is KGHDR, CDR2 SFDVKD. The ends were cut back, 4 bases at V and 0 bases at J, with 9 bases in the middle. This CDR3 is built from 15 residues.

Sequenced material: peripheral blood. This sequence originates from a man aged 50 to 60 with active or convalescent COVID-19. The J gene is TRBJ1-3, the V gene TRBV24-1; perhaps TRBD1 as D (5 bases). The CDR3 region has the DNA TGTGCCACCAGTGAAACAGGCATCTCTGGAAACACCATATATTTT. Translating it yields CATSETGISGNTIYF.